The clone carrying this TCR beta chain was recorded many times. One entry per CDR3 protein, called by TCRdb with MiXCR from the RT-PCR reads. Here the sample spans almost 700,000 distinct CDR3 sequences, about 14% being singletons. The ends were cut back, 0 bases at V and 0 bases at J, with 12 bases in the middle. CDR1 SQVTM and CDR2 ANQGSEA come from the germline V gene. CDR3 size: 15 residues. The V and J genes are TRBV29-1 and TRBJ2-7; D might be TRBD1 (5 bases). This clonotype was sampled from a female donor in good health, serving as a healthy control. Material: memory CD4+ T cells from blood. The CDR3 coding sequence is TGCAGCGTTGAAGATCTGGGGCAGAGCTCCTACGAGCAGTACTTC. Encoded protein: CSVEDLGQSSYEQYF.